The 16 T cell receptor beta chains below all came from one sample that was sequenced in a study of patients and donors after allogeneic stem cell transplantation. Each CDR3 protein gets one entry after TCRdb re-called the RT-PCR reads with MiXCR. This table holds 20,000 to 30,000 distinct CDR3 sequences, 35% to 45% found once. Material for sequencing was blood, either unsorted or a sorted T cell fraction (not recorded which). Receptors originate from a human donor who was either an allogeneic HSCT recipient or a stem cell or donor lymphocyte infusion donor (not recorded which). It is not recorded whose cells these are; they may come from a transplant donor.

This sequence joins TRBV7-9 and TRBJ1-4; D ambiguous. Germline V gene lookup returns CDR1 SEHNR and CDR2 FQNEAQ (reference sequence). V was pared by 1 base and J by 5 bases, with 11 bases between. The CDR3 loop spans 15 amino acids. The CDR3 bases are TGTGCCAGCAGCTTAGGAAGGAATAGAAATGAAAAACTGTTTTTT. This codes for CASSLGRNRNEKLFF.

The chain couples TRBV9 to TRBJ2-7; perhaps TRBD2 as D (6 bases). From germline, CDR1 is SGDLS and CDR2 YYNGEE. V was shortened by 0 bases and J by 9 bases, with 19 bases between the two germline ends. CDR3 length: 15 amino acids. CDR3 sequence reads: CASSVEGGELTVQYF. The CDR3 bases are TGTGCCAGCAGCGTAGAGGGAGGTGAGCTTACGGTGCAGTACTTC.

The gene calls are TRBV5-1 and TRBJ2-7; D tentatively reads TRBD1 or TRBD2 (5 bases each). CDR1 SGHRS and CDR2 YFSETQ come from the germline V gene. CDR3 length: 15 amino acids. V dropped 0 bases and J dropped 2 bases, with 12 bases sitting between them. The CDR3 is CASSLEGRSPYEQYF. CDR3 coding DNA: TGCGCCAGCAGCTTGGAGGGACGGAGCCCCTACGAGCAGTACTTC. The full variable domain, in which reference TRBV5-1 and TRBJ2-7 provide the parts outside the CDR3, is KAGVTQTPRYLIKTRGQQVTLSCSPISGHRSVSWYQQTPGQGLQFLFEYFSETQRNKGNFPGRFSGRQFSNSRSEMNVSTLELGDSALYLCASSLEGRSPYEQYFGPGTRLTVT.

There are a few counts of this clonotype. The gene calls are TRBV18 and TRBJ1-6; D is uncertain. Trimming shortened V by 0 bases and J by 7 bases, and 13 bases separated the two germline ends. Germline V gives CDR1 KGHSH, CDR2 LQKENI. The CDR3 length is 16 residues. The CDR3 bases are TGTGCCAGCTCACCACCTCTCGGCCTAGTAAATTCACCCCTCCACTTT. Translating it yields CASSPPLGLVNSPLHF.

The genes are TRBV5-1 and TRBJ2-7, with TRBD1 as a possible D gene (7 bases). Germline CDR1 is SGHRS and CDR2 is YFSETQ. V dropped 0 bases and J dropped 5 bases, with 15 bases sitting between them. CDR3 length equals 15 residues. CDR3 in DNA: TGCGCCAGCAGCTTGGTAGGGCAGGGGGGAGACGAGCAGTACTTC. Protein product: CASSLVGQGGDEQYF.

The rearrangement links TRBV12-3 or TRBV12-4 to TRBJ2-5; 9 bases line up with TRBD2. With 3 bases clipped from V and 5 bases from J, the junction kept 10 bases outside the gene matches. The CDR3 is 16 residues long. CDR3 DNA: TGTGCCAGCAGTTTCAATGGCGGGGGGGCCCTGGAGACCCAGTACTTC. Translated: CASSFNGGGALETQYF.

The CDR3 spells CASSSFRERRYNEQFF. CDR3 nucleotide sequence: TGTGCCAGCAGCTCCTTCAGGGAACGAAGGTACAATGAGCAGTTCTTC. J is TRBJ2-1 and V is TRBV7-9; D is possibly TRBD1 (5 bases). The CDR3 has 16 amino acids. Germline V CDR1 and CDR2: SEHNR, FQNEAQ (reference sequence). V lost 4 bases and J 4 bases, leaving 17 bases between the germline ends.

This clonotype was picked up a small number of times. The gene calls are TRBV2 and TRBJ1-2; D remains unclear. CDR1 is SNHLY and CDR2 is FYNNEI in the germline V gene. V was cut by 3 bases and J by 0 bases, with 5 bases left in between. The CDR3 is 13 amino acids. The CDR3 nucleotides are TGTGCCAGCAGTGAGGCGACTAACTATGGCTACACCTTC. It specifies CASSEATNYGYTF.

The chain has TRBV13 and TRBJ1-6; D gene ambiguous. There are 15 residues in the CDR3. With 6 bases removed from V and 5 bases from J, the gap between germline ends came to 14 bases. CDR1 and CDR2 from the germline V gene are PRHDT and FYEKMQ (reference sequence). The CDR3 nucleotides are TGTGCCAGCAGACCGACGGAACACGATAATTCACCCCTCCACTTT. This encodes CASRPTEHDNSPLHF.

This rearrangement joins TRBV10-3 to TRBJ1-1, with 11 bases lining up with TRBD1. The CDR3 runs 15 residues. CDR1 and CDR2 from the germline V gene are ENHRY and SYGVKD. V was clipped by 2 bases and J by 4 bases; unmatched bases: 3. CDR3 nucleotides: TGTGCCATCAGTGAGCCCGGACAGGGGGCCACTGAAGCTTTCTTT. Translation: CAISEPGQGATEAFF.

This clonotype was seen many times. The rearrangement uses TRBV9 and TRBJ2-1; the D is unclear. CDR1 SGDLS and CDR2 YYNGEE come from the germline V gene. The ends were cut back, 2 bases at V and 4 bases at J, with 13 bases in the middle. The CDR3 has 15 amino acids. CDR3 sequence (DNA): TGTGCCAGCAGCGTCACCCCGATGGAGTACAATGAGCAGTTCTTC. Amino acid sequence: CASSVTPMEYNEQFF.

This clonotype has only a few counts. The chain is built from TRBV14 and TRBJ1-4; 7 bases fit TRBD1. Germline V gene data show CDR1 as SGHDN and CDR2 as FVKESK. V dropped 1 base and J dropped 7; count of bases not matched to a gene: 6. The CDR3 length is 15 residues. The CDR3 protein is CASSQAMTGFEKLFF. The CDR3 DNA is TGTGCCAGCAGCCAAGCAATGACAGGGTTTGAAAAACTGTTTTTT.

The chain uses TRBV5-6 and TRBJ2-2; maybe TRBD1 (5 bases). The CDR3 has 15 amino acids. V gave up 0 bases and J gave up 2 bases, with 8 bases separating them. Germline V gene lookup returns CDR1 SGHDT and CDR2 YYEEEE. The CDR3 protein is CASSLADRNTGELFF. CDR3 nucleotide sequence: TGTGCCAGCAGCTTGGCAGACAGAAACACCGGGGAGCTGTTTTTT.

This clonotype was picked up a small number of times. The V gene is TRBV10-1, the J gene TRBJ2-1; TRBD2 matches 11 bases. The CDR3 runs 16 residues. Germline CDR1 is WNHNN and CDR2 is SYGVQD (reference sequence). Trimming at V came to 3 bases and at J to 2 bases, leaving 3 bases not matched to a gene. This CDR3 is CASSDLAGGTYNEQFF. The CDR3 DNA sequence: TGCGCCAGCAGTGATCTAGCGGGGGGTACCTACAATGAGCAGTTCTTC.

V and J are TRBV20-1 and TRBJ1-2; 8 nucleotides align to TRBD1. This CDR3 has 20 amino acids. Germline V lookup: CDR1 DFQATT, CDR2 SNEGSKA (reference sequence). Germline trimming cut 0 bases from V and 3 bases from J; bases unmatched to any gene: 21. The CDR3 DNA is TGCAGTGCTAGAGATTCCAGGGGGCAGGATGGGACGAACCTCCACTATGGCTACACCTTC. This sequence encodes CSARDSRGQDGTNLHYGYTF.

This clonotype showed up just a few times. The V gene is TRBV28, the J gene TRBJ2-1; TRBD2 aligns across 10 bases. The length of the CDR3 is 16 residues. V gave up 5 bases and J gave up 6 bases; unmatched junction bases: 10. Germline values: CDR1 MDHEN, CDR2 SYDVKM. This CDR3 reads CASSPGGSGRVNEQFF. CDR3 DNA: TGTGCCAGCAGTCCAGGGGGCAGCGGGAGGGTCAATGAGCAGTTCTTC.